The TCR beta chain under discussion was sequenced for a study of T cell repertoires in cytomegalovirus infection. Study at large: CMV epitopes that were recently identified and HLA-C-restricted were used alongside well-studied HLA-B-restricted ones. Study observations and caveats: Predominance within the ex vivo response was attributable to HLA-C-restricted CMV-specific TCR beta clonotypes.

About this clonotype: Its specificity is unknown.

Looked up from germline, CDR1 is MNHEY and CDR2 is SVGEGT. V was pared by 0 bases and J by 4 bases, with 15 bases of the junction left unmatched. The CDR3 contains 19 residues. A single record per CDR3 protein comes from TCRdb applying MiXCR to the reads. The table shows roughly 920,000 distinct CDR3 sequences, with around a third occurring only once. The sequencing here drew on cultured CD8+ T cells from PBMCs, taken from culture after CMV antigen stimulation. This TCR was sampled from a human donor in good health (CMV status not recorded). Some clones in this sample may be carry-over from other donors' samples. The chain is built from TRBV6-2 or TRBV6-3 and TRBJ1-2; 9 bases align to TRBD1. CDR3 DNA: TGTGCCAGCAGTTACTCGAAGGGTGGTGGACAGGGGTACACCTATGGCTACACCTTC. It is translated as CASSYSKGGGQGYTYGYTF.